The rows below give T cell receptor beta chains drawn from one sample of a study of identical twins. MiXCR was run by TCRdb on the 5' RACE reads, yielding one entry per CDR3 protein. This sample has hundreds of thousands of distinct CDR3 sequences, with 15% to 20% found just once. These same data were also listed under a study on T cells expressing NK-cell markers.

The specimen was PBMCs. These receptors all stem from a woman younger than 35 in good health. CDR3s include the opening cysteine and the closing phenylalanine or tryptophan. Each record gives: D gene, clone size, V gene, J gene, CDR3 DNA, CDR3 protein. The D gene is left open where the match is weak. A clone size is listed for some rows: how often the clone was seen (once, few, many), or a class if it is expanded.

D gene: -; clone size: -; V gene: TRBV5-1; J gene: TRBJ2-6; CDR3 DNA: TGCGCCAGCAGCTTGGAAGGGACTTCTGGGGCCAACGTCCTGACTTTC; CDR3 protein: CASSLEGTSGANVLTF
D gene: TRBD1; clone size: -; V gene: TRBV10-3; J gene: TRBJ2-3; CDR3 DNA: TGTGCCATCAGTGACCAGGGGGCAGATACGCAGTATTTT; CDR3 protein: CAISDQGADTQYF
D gene: -; clone size: many; V gene: TRBV12-3/TRBV12-4; J gene: TRBJ1-2; CDR3 DNA: TGTGCCAGCAGTTCCCAGGGATCCCTAGGGGGCTATGGCTACACCTTC; CDR3 protein: CASSSQGSLGGYGYTF
D gene: -; clone size: -; V gene: TRBV29-1; J gene: TRBJ2-3; CDR3 DNA: TGCAGCGTTGTAGATCAGGGCACAGATACGCAGTATTTT; CDR3 protein: CSVVDQGTDTQYF
D gene: -; clone size: -; V gene: TRBV4-3; J gene: TRBJ1-6; CDR3 DNA: TGCGCCAGCAGCCAAGATTTGACACCCACGGGGTCACCCCTCCACTTT; CDR3 protein: CASSQDLTPTGSPLHF
D gene: -; clone size: few; V gene: TRBV7-9; J gene: TRBJ1-2; CDR3 DNA: TGTGCCAGCAGCTTAGGTGTGACAGACCTATACGGCTACACCTTC; CDR3 protein: CASSLGVTDLYGYTF
D gene: TRBD2; clone size: -; V gene: TRBV10-3; J gene: TRBJ2-5; CDR3 DNA: TGTGCCATCAGTGAGGCTCGCGGGAGGGTCCAAGAGACCCAGTACTTC; CDR3 protein: CAISEARGRVQETQYF
D gene: -; clone size: -; V gene: TRBV29-1; J gene: TRBJ2-1; CDR3 DNA: TGCAGCGCTGGGGGCAGGGGATTTGAGCAGTTCTTC; CDR3 protein: CSAGGRGFEQFF
D gene: -; clone size: few; V gene: TRBV10-3; J gene: TRBJ2-7; CDR3 DNA: TGTGCCATCAGTGAGCCCTCGCGGGACAGCCACAGGTACTTC; CDR3 protein: CAISEPSRDSHRYF
D gene: TRBD1; clone size: many; V gene: TRBV20-1; J gene: TRBJ2-3; CDR3 DNA: TGCAGTGCTAGAGATAGGGGGCGGGCTAGCACAGATACGCAGTATTTT; CDR3 protein: CSARDRGRASTDTQYF
D gene: -; clone size: -; V gene: TRBV5-1; J gene: TRBJ2-5; CDR3 DNA: TGCGCCAGCAGCTTAACTCCGGACGGACAAGAGACCCAGTACTTC; CDR3 protein: CASSLTPDGQETQYF
D gene: -; clone size: -; V gene: TRBV3-1; J gene: TRBJ2-5; CDR3 DNA: TGTGCCAGCAGCCACCCCGTGGCGGGGCAAGAGACCCAGTACTTC; CDR3 protein: CASSHPVAGQETQYF
D gene: -; clone size: few; V gene: TRBV12-3/TRBV12-4; J gene: TRBJ1-1; CDR3 DNA: TGTGCCAGCAGTTTCGTCAGGGTGAACACTGAAGCTTTCTTT; CDR3 protein: CASSFVRVNTEAFF
D gene: -; clone size: -; V gene: TRBV30; J gene: TRBJ2-1; CDR3 DNA: TGTGCCTGGAGCGGGAGAGGCTACAATGAGCAGTTCTTC; CDR3 protein: CAWSGRGYNEQFF
D gene: TRBD2; clone size: -; V gene: TRBV30; J gene: TRBJ2-1; CDR3 DNA: TGTGCCTGGACTAGCGGGGTAAATGAGCAGTTCTTC; CDR3 protein: CAWTSGVNEQFF